What follows describes a single T cell receptor beta chain. The sample comes from a study of cytomegalovirus exposure and HLA in healthy donors. Assay used: immunoSEQ multiplex PCR; TCRdb lists only in-frame clones, some missing. The data hold fewer than 400,000 clones, with approximately 91% observed a single time. The ends lost 5 bases at V and 0 bases at J; junction bases unmatched: 13. This CDR3 region has 18 residues. CDR1 is LGHNT, CDR2 FRNRAP, per germline. V gene TRBV12-5 combines with J gene TRBJ1-3; TRBD1 aligns across 7 bases. This TCR derives from a young man in good health and CMV-seronegative. Specimen: PBMCs. CDR3 residues: CASGTGTALLDSGNTIYF. CDR3 in DNA: TGTGCTAGTGGTACGGGGACAGCTTTATTAGACTCTGGAAACACCATATATTTT.